A single T cell receptor (beta chain) is shown here with its context. TCR beta sequencing covered blood CD8+ and CD4+ T cells. These data come from a study of CD8 T cells in Susac syndrome. V was clipped by 1 base and J by 1 base, with 10 bases between them. The CDR3 runs 15 residues. Germline CDR1 is LGHNA and CDR2 is YNFKEQ. Reverse transcription of about 0.45 to 1 ug RNA used random hexamers. From the immunoSEQ multiplex PCR reads, TCRdb called clonotypes with MiXCR, one entry per CDR3 protein. This sample has under 200,000 distinct CDR3 sequences, with 95% found just once. Sequencing was carried out using CD8+ T cells from PBMCs. This sequence originates from a human donor with multiple sclerosis. This chain joins TRBV4-2 and TRBJ2-5; D remains ambiguous. The CDR3 coding sequence is TGTGCCAGCAGCCAAGTCCTCGATTTCCAAGAGACCCAGTACTTC. Its protein product is CASSQVLDFQETQYF.